This entry features one T cell receptor beta chain sequence. Its antigen is undetermined. Amplification of ligated cDNA took four PCR rounds with SP2 and nested alpha and beta constant primers. TCRdb redid the calling of the 5' RACE reads with MiXCR, one entry per CDR3 protein. This sample has tens of thousands of distinct CDR3 sequences, with more than 7.5% found just once. The sample comes from a study of naive and memory T cell subsets. Findings of the study overall: This RNA-based method may be sensitive to activation-related transcript changes.

Germline assignment: CDR1 SGHTA and CDR2 FQGTGA. V shed 4 bases and J shed 0 bases, with 5 bases lying between them. The CDR3 spans 13 residues. An oligonucleotide containing a UMI was ligated to the 3' end of TCR cDNA. Whole-blood samples were 2.5 to 3 ml of peripheral blood from healthy adult volunteers. This sequence was found in a female donor in good health. V usage is TRBV7-3 and J usage is TRBJ2-3; the D is unclear. For the CDR3, the DNA is TGTGCCAGCAGCTCGGACAGCACAGATACGCAGTATTTT. The encoded protein is CASSSDSTDTQYF.